What follows describes a single T cell receptor (beta chain). The source of the sample is a study of PD-L1 blockade in urothelial cancer. Sequenced by immunoSEQ multiplex PCR; TCRdb stores in-frame clones only, minus some. The table shows tens of thousands of clones, with 84% occurring only once. Documented time point: peripheral blood 6 weeks after treatment start. Here the sequenced sample was PBMCs, taken around atezolizumab (anti-PD-L1) treatment. This clonotype originated in a man in his 70s with urothelial cancer.

In DNA form, the CDR3 reads TGTGCCAGCAGCTTGGAGGGACAGGGAATTTCCAATGAGCAGTTCTTC. Translated, it gives CASSLEGQGISNEQFF. This chain joins TRBV5-6 and TRBJ2-1; TRBD1 aligns across 9 bases. Germline assignment: CDR1 SGHDT and CDR2 YYEEEE. This CDR3 has 16 residues. After removal of 0 bases from V and 6 bases from J, the junction contained 7 bases not matched to a gene.